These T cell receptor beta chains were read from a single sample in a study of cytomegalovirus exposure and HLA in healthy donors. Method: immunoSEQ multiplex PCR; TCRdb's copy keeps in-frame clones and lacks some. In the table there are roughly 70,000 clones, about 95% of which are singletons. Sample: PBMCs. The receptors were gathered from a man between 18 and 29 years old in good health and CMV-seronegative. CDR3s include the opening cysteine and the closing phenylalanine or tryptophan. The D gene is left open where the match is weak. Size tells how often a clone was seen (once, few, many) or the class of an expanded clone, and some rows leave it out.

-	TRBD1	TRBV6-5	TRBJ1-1	CASSHRGWTEAFF	TGTGCCAGCAGTCACAGGGGCTGGACTGAAGCTTTCTTT
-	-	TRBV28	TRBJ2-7	CASSFNYEQYF	TGTGCCAGCAGTTTTAACTACGAGCAGTACTTC
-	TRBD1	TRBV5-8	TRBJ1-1	CASSLVIGTGYDTEAFF	TGTGCCAGCAGCTTGGTAATCGGGACAGGGTATGACACTGAAGCTTTCTTT
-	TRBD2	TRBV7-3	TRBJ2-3	CASSFGGGRVLPDTQYF	TGTGCCAGCAGCTTCGGCGGGGGGCGGGTCTTGCCAGATACGCAGTATTTT
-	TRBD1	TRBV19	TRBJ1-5	CASSIDLQGGLPQHF	TGTGCCAGTAGTATAGATTTGCAGGGGGGCCTCCCCCAGCATTTT
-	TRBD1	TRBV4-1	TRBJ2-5	CASSQGGQGAGETQYF	TGCGCCAGCAGCCAGGGGGGACAGGGGGCAGGAGAGACCCAGTACTTC
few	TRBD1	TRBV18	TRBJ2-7	CASSPEGQGYEQYF	TGTGCCAGCTCACCGGAGGGACAGGGATACGAGCAGTACTTC
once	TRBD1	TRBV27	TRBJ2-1	CASRLYRDRLNEQFF	TGTGCCAGCAGGCTATACCGGGACAGGCTAAACGAGCAGTTCTTC
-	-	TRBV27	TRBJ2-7	CAIRGGSYEQYF	TGTGCCATAAGGGGGGGCTCCTACGAGCAGTACTTC
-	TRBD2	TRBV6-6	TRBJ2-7	CASSYKSSGGYEQYF	TGTGCCAGCAGTTACAAGTCTAGCGGGGGGTACGAGCAGTACTTC
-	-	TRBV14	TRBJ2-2	CASSPTGAGELFF	TGTGCCAGCAGCCCCACGGGTGCCGGGGAGCTGTTTTTT
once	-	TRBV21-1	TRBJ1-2	CASSLRGTGVYGYTF	TGTGCCAGCAGCCTCCGGGGGACAGGAGTCTATGGCTACACCTTC
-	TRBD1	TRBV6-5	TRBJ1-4	CASSYTSGGTNEKLFF	TGTGCCAGCAGCTACACATCAGGGGGAACTAATGAAAAACTGTTTTTT
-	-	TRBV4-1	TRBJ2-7	CASSLLEAYEQYF	TGCGCCAGCAGCCTCTTAGAGGCCTACGAGCAGTACTTC
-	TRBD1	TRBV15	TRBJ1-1	CATSRGGQGSTEAFF	TGTGCCACCAGCAGAGGTGGACAGGGAAGTACTGAAGCTTTCTTT
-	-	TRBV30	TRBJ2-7	CAWAEPIYEQYF	TGTGCCTGGGCGGAACCCATCTACGAGCAGTACTTC
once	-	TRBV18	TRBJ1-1	CASSPERTEAFF	TGTGCCAGCTCACCTGAGCGCACTGAAGCTTTCTTT
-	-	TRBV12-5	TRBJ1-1	CASGTRGSNTEAFF	TGTGCTAGTGGAACCAGGGGCTCGAACACTGAAGCTTTCTTT
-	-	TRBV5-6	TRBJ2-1	CASSSLMRVEQFF	TGTGCCAGCAGCTCTCTCATGAGGGTTGAGCAGTTCTTC